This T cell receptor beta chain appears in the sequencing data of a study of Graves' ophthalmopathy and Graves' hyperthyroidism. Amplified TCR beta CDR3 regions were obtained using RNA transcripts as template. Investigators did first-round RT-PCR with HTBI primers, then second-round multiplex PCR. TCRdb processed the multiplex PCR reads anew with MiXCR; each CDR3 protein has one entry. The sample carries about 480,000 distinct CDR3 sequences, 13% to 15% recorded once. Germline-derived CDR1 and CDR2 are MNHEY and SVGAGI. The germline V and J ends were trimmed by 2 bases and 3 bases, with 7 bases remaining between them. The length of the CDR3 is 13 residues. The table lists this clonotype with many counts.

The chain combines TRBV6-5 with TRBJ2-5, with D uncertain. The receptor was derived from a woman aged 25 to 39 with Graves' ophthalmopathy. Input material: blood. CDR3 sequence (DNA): TGTGCCAGCAGTTACACAGTTAAAGAGACCCAGTACTTC. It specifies CASSYTVKETQYF.